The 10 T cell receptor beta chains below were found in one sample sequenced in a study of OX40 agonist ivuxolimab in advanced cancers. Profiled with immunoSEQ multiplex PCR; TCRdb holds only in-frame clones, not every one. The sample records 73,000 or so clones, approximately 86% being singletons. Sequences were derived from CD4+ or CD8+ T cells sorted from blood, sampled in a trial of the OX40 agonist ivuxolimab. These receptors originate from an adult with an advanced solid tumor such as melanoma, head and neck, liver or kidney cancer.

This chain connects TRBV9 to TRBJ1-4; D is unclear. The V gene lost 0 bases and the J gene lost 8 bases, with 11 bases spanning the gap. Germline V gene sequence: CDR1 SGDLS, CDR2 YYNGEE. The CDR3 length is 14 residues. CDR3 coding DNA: TGTGCCAGCAGCGTAGATATGAGGAGCGAAAAACTGTTTTTT. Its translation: CASSVDMRSEKLFF. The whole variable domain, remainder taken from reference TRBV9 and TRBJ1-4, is DSGVTQTPKHLITATGQRVTLRCSPRSGDLSVYWYQQSLDQGLQFLIQYYNGEERAKGNILERFSAQQFPDLHSELNLSSLELGDSALYFCASSVDMRSEKLFFGSGTQLSVL.

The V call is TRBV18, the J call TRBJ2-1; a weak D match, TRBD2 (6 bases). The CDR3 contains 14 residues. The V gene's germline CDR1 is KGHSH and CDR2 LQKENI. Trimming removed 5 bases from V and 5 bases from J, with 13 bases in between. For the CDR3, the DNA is TGTGCCAGCTCAAGATCCGGGGGAGACAATGAGCAGTTCTTC. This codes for CASSRSGGDNEQFF.

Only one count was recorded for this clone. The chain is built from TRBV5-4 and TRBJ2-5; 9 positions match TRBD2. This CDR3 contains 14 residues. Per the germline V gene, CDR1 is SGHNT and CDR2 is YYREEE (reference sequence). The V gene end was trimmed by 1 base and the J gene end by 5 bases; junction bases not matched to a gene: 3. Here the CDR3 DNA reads TGTGCCAGCAGCTTGCCTGGACTAGCGGAGACCCAGTACTTC. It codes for CASSLPGLAETQYF.

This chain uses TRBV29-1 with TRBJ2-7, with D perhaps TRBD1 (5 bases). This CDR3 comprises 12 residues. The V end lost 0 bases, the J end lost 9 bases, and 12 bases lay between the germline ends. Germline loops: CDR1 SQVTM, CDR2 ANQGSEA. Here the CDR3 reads CSVEDEGAGQYF. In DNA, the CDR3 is TGCAGCGTTGAAGACGAAGGGGCTGGGCAGTACTTC.

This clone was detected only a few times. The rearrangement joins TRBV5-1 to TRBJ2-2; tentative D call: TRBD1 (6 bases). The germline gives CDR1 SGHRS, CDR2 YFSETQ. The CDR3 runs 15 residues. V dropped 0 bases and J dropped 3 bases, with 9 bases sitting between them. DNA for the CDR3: TGCGCCAGCAGCTTGGCCAGGGGAGACACCGGGGAGCTGTTTTTT. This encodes CASSLARGDTGELFF.

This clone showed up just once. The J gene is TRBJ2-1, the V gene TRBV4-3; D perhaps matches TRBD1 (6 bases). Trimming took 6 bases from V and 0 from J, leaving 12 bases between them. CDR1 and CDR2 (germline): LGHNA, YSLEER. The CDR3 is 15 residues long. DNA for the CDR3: TGCGCCAGCAGTCCGGGACAAAGCTCCTACAATGAGCAGTTCTTC. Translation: CASSPGQSSYNEQFF.

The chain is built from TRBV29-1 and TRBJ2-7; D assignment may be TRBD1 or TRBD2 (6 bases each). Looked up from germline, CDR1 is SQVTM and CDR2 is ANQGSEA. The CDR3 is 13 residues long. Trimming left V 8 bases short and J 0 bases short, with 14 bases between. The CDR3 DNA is TGCAGCACGCGGGACACCGTCTCCTACGAGCAGTACTTC. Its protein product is CSTRDTVSYEQYF.

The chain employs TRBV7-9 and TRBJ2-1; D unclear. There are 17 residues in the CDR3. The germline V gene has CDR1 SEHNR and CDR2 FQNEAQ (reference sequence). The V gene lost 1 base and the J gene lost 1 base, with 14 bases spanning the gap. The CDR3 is CASSLVRSASSYNEQFF. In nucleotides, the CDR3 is TGTGCCAGCAGCTTAGTTAGGTCAGCTTCATCCTACAATGAGCAGTTCTTC.

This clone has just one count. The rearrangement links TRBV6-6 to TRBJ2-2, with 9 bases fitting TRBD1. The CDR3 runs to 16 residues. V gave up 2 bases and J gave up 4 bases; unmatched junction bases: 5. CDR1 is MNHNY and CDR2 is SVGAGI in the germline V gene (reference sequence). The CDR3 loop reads CASSYPTGGGTGELFF. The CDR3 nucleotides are TGTGCCAGCAGTTACCCGACAGGGGGGGGCACCGGGGAGCTGTTTTTT.

CDR3: CASSPPPGTGGKLFF. The CDR3 DNA reads as TGTGCCAGCTCACCCCCTCCCGGGACAGGAGGAAAACTGTTTTTT. The chain couples TRBV18 to TRBJ1-4, with 8 bases lining up with TRBD1. The CDR3 is 15 residues long. Germline assignment: CDR1 KGHSH and CDR2 LQKENI. The ends lost 3 bases at V and 10 bases at J; junction bases unmatched: 10.